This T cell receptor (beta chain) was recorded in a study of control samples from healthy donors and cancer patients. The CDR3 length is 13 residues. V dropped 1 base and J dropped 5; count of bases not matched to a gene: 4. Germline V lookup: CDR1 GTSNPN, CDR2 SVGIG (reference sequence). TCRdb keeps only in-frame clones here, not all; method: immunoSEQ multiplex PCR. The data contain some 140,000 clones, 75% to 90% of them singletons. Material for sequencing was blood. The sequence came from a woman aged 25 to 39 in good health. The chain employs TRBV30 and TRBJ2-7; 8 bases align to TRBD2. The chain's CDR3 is CAWSGTSPHEQYF. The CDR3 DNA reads TGTGCCTGGAGTGGGACTAGCCCCCACGAGCAGTACTTC.